The rows below give T cell receptor beta chains drawn from one sample of a study of T cell responses to AZD1222 COVID-19 vaccine. Only in-frame clones appear in the TCRdb table, and some are missing; sequencing was by immunoSEQ multiplex PCR. This sample has under 200,000 clones; approximately 94% occur once, and the top ten carry roughly 9.2%. This sample comprised peripheral blood, obtained on day 0 of AZD1222 vaccination. The source of these receptors is an adult in good health. The CDR3 runs from the conserved cysteine through the conserved F or W. Each record gives: D gene, V gene, clone size, J gene, CDR3 protein, CDR3 DNA. D genes are given only for firm matches. Clone size, where shown, is once, few, many, or a class for clones that have expanded.

-	TRBV5-5	-	TRBJ2-7	CASSLHPGPLNSYEQYF	TGTGCCAGCAGTCTCCATCCCGGGCCACTCAACTCCTACGAGCAGTACTTC
TRBD2	TRBV12-5	-	TRBJ2-3	CASGVSTGLAGTDTQYF	TGTGCTAGTGGTGTCTCGACCGGACTAGCGGGCACAGATACGCAGTATTTT
TRBD2	TRBV4-2	-	TRBJ2-2	CASSQGLAGGGGELFF	TGTGCCAGCAGCCAAGGCCTAGCGGGAGGGGGCGGGGAGCTGTTTTTT
-	TRBV21-1	-	TRBJ1-1	CASSSPGQGKTEAFF	TGTGCCAGCAGCTCCCCGGGACAGGGAAAAACTGAAGCTTTCTTT
-	TRBV27	-	TRBJ1-1	CASSRWGKGEAFF	TGTGCCAGCAGCCGTTGGGGGAAGGGTGAAGCTTTCTTT
TRBD1	TRBV16	-	TRBJ1-2	CASSQNPGQTPNYGYTF	TGTGCCAGCAGCCAAAACCCGGGACAGACCCCTAACTATGGCTACACCTTC
-	TRBV2	-	TRBJ2-1	CASSESWTVVKQFF	TGTGCCAGCAGTGAGAGTTGGACAGTTGTTAAACAGTTCTTC
-	TRBV29-1	-	TRBJ1-4	CSVEVTTNEKLFF	TGCAGCGTTGAAGTCACAACTAATGAAAAACTGTTTTTT
TRBD1	TRBV6-2/TRBV6-3	once	TRBJ1-5	CASSYGDRGNQPQHF	TGTGCCAGCAGTTACGGGGACAGGGGGAATCAGCCCCAGCATTTT
-	TRBV4-2	-	TRBJ2-1	CASSGGERNNEQFF	TGTGCCAGCAGCGGGGGTGAGCGGAACAATGAGCAGTTCTTC
-	TRBV7-9	-	TRBJ1-3	CASSLGRAQRNTIYF	TGTGCCAGCAGCTTAGGGAGGGCCCAGAGAAACACCATATATTTT
TRBD1	TRBV6-1	-	TRBJ1-2	CASSEAGTGISGYTF	TGTGCCAGCAGTGAAGCGGGGACAGGGATCAGTGGCTACACCTTC
-	TRBV19	-	TRBJ2-7	CASSSPGASSYEQYF	TGTGCCAGTAGTAGCCCGGGGGCGAGCTCCTACGAGCAGTACTTC
-	TRBV11-2	-	TRBJ1-3	CASSLDHWGTGPGNTIYF	TGTGCCAGCAGCTTAGACCATTGGGGGACGGGACCTGGAAACACCATATATTTT
-	TRBV18	-	TRBJ1-1	CASSPNTEAFF	TGTGCCAGCTCACCGAACACTGAAGCTTTCTTT
-	TRBV29-1	once	TRBJ2-7	CSAGYEQYF	TGCAGCGCCGGATACGAGCAGTACTTC
-	TRBV5-6	-	TRBJ1-4	CASTPPRKDEKLFF	TGTGCCAGCACCCCCCCTCGAAAGGATGAAAAACTGTTTTTT
-	TRBV7-3	once	TRBJ1-6	CASSLTPSRYNSPLHF	TGTGCCAGCAGCCTCACCCCAAGCCGTTATAATTCACCCCTCCACTTT
-	TRBV19	-	TRBJ1-6	CASKREGGHSPLHF	TGTGCCAGTAAGCGGGAAGGAGGGCATTCACCCCTCCACTTT
-	TRBV9	-	TRBJ2-3	CASSVGQAGASDTQYF	TGTGCCAGCAGCGTAGGTCAAGCCGGAGCGTCAGATACGCAGTATTTT
-	TRBV28	-	TRBJ1-5	CASSLPHVVTSQPQHF	TGTGCCAGCAGCCTCCCCCACGTAGTAACCTCTCAGCCCCAGCATTTT
TRBD2	TRBV11-3	-	TRBJ2-1	CASSLGPLAGGNEQFF	TGTGCCAGCAGCTTAGGACCGCTAGCGGGAGGCAATGAGCAGTTCTTC